This T cell receptor beta chain was captured by sequencing in a study of ipilimumab plus nivolumab after autologous stem cell transplantation. Study information: Patients received a median of roughly five ipilimumab and 8 or 9 nivolumab doses.

Turning to this clone: Its antigen is undetermined.

Ipilimumab, 1 mg/kg, started 14 to 28 days after autologous transplant. Dosing: nivolumab 3 mg/kg IV, weeks 1, 4, 7, 10, then every two weeks to week 26. Findings of the study overall: TCR repertoire, Treg phenotype and gut microbiota reportedly support more study of this approach.

V shed 4 bases and J shed 3 bases, with 11 bases lying between them. Per the germline V gene, CDR1 is SGHDT and CDR2 is YYEEEE. This CDR3 contains 13 residues. Profiling relied on immunoSEQ multiplex PCR, and the TCRdb table lists in-frame clones only, not all of them. The sample lists 20,000 to 25,000 clones, under 75% occurring once. V gene TRBV5-6 combines with J gene TRBJ2-7, with D maybe TRBD2 (6 bases). Sequencing was performed on PBMCs, taken in a trial of ipilimumab plus nivolumab as post-transplant consolidation. The TCR originated in a male donor with diffuse large B-cell lymphoma. DNA of the CDR3: TGTGCCAGCAGCGCGGGACTGGTCTACGAGCAGTACTTC. Translated: CASSAGLVYEQYF.